The 27 T cell receptor beta chains below were found in one sample sequenced in a study of identical twins. TCRdb itself ran the 5' RACE reads through MiXCR, one entry per CDR3 protein. Here the sample spans hundreds of thousands of distinct CDR3 sequences, 5.5% to 6.5% being singletons. The specimen sequenced was naive T cells sorted from blood. All receptors come from a man in his late teens or twenties in good health.

This chain joins TRBV5-1 and TRBJ2-2, with 8 bases matching TRBD1. CDR3 length: 15 amino acids. V lost 4 bases, J lost 1 base, and 3 bases stayed unmatched. The V gene's germline CDR1 is SGHRS and CDR2 YFSETQ. This chain's CDR3 is CASSRDRLNTGELFF. CDR3 nucleotides: TGCGCCAGCAGCCGGGACAGGTTGAACACCGGGGAGCTGTTTTTT.

This rearrangement joins TRBV7-9 to TRBJ2-5, with 10 bases fitting TRBD1. Germline-derived CDR1 and CDR2 are SEHNR and FQNEAQ (reference sequence). V shed 1 base, J shed 5 bases, and the junction held 10 bases outside the gene matches. This CDR3 spans 17 amino acids. The CDR3: CASSLGSGTGVAETQYF. The CDR3 region has the DNA TGTGCCAGCAGCTTAGGATCCGGGACAGGGGTAGCGGAGACCCAGTACTTC.

The sample holds many counts of this clonotype. The chain links TRBV7-2 to TRBJ1-1; weak D call: TRBD1 (6 bases). Germline CDR1 and CDR2: SGHTA and FQGNSA. The germline V and J ends were trimmed by 5 bases and 4 bases, with 14 bases remaining between them. CDR3 length: 14 residues. CDR3 protein: CASSPPGAGTEAFF. The DNA of the CDR3 is TGTGCCAGCAGCCCGCCGGGGGCGGGCACTGAAGCTTTCTTT.

This clonotype was seen repeatedly, ten times or more. The chain recombines TRBV29-1 with TRBJ1-1; 7 nucleotides align to TRBD1. The CDR3 totals 14 residues. After removal of 3 bases from V and 3 bases from J, the junction contained 7 bases not matched to a gene. CDR1 is SQVTM and CDR2 is ANQGSEA in the germline V gene. CDR3: CSVEVTGSYTEAFF. CDR3 DNA: TGCAGCGTTGAGGTGACAGGGTCGTACACTGAAGCTTTCTTT.

This clonotype was observed many times. This rearrangement joins TRBV9 to TRBJ2-5, with 13 bases lining up with TRBD2. The CDR3 sequence is 16 residues long. Germline V gene data show CDR1 as SGDLS and CDR2 as YYNGEE. The ends lost 0 bases at V and 6 bases at J; junction bases unmatched: 5. The CDR3 DNA follows: TGTGCCAGCAGCGTAGGGACTAGCGGGGGCGCCAAGACCCAGTACTTC. Translating it yields CASSVGTSGGAKTQYF.

The sample holds many counts of this clonotype. The chain is built from TRBV12-3 or TRBV12-4 and TRBJ2-5; 12 bases are a match to TRBD2. The CDR3 is made up of 19 amino acids. After removal of 5 bases from V and 1 base from J, the junction contained 14 bases not matched to a gene. The CDR3 spells CASSPSRASGRASQETQYF. CDR3 nucleotide sequence: TGTGCCAGCAGTCCGTCTCGGGCTAGCGGGAGGGCGTCCCAAGAGACCCAGTACTTC.

This clonotype has only a few counts. The J gene is TRBJ1-1, the V gene TRBV6-1, with a weak D call TRBD1 (5 bases). Trimming pared 4 bases from V and 1 base from J, leaving 13 bases between. Per the germline V gene, CDR1 is MNHNS and CDR2 is SASEGT. The CDR3 is 15 amino acids. The CDR3 sequence: CASSVRQRWNTEAFF. The CDR3 nucleotides are TGTGCCAGCAGTGTACGACAGAGGTGGAACACTGAAGCTTTCTTT.

This clonotype was seen more than once but under ten times. The chain has TRBV28 and TRBJ2-2, with TRBD1 matching over 8 bases. CDR3 length: 15 amino acids. Germline CDR1 reads MDHEN; CDR2 reads SYDVKM. Unmatched junction bases numbered 1, after V lost 0 bases and J lost 4 bases. This chain's CDR3 is CASSLWDRVTGELFF. CDR3 in DNA: TGTGCCAGCAGTTTATGGGACAGGGTCACCGGGGAGCTGTTTTTT.

There are many counts of this clonotype. The chain recombines TRBV12-3 or TRBV12-4 with TRBJ1-2; 7 bases fit TRBD1. After removal of 2 bases from V and 4 bases from J, the junction contained 7 bases not matched to a gene. The CDR3 length is 15 residues. The CDR3, as DNA: TGTGCCAGCAGTTTAATAGACAGGGCGGGCTATGGCTACACCTTC. Protein: CASSLIDRAGYGYTF.

The table lists this clonotype with a few counts. The chain has TRBV19 and TRBJ1-1, with D perhaps matching TRBD1 (5 bases). The germline CDR1 and CDR2 sequences are LNHDA and SQIVND (reference sequence). The CDR3 spans 15 residues. V dropped 3 bases and J dropped 0 bases, with 11 bases sitting between them. The CDR3 loop reads CASSMQGPMNTEAFF. The CDR3 DNA is TGTGCCAGTAGTATGCAGGGCCCAATGAACACTGAAGCTTTCTTT.

The rearrangement joins TRBV7-3 to TRBJ2-7; 8 positions agree with TRBD2. CDR3 length: 17 residues. The germline V gene encodes CDR1 SGHTA and CDR2 FQGTGA. V was pared by 4 bases and J by 0 bases, with 11 bases of the junction left unmatched. This CDR3 reads CASSYPLGREDSYEQYF. The CDR3 nucleotides are TGTGCCAGCAGCTACCCACTGGGGCGGGAGGACTCCTACGAGCAGTACTTC.

The sample holds many counts of this clonotype. The gene calls are TRBV6-5 and TRBJ2-1, with D tentatively TRBD2 (6 bases). V was pared by 2 bases and J by 6 bases, with 11 bases between. Per the germline V gene, CDR1 is MNHEY and CDR2 is SVGAGI. CDR3 length equals 14 residues. The CDR3 DNA reads as TGTGCCAGCAGTTACACTAGCATAGGCAATGAGCAGTTCTTC. Encoded protein: CASSYTSIGNEQFF.

The chain links TRBV6-5 to TRBJ2-5; D uncertain. The V and J ends lost 7 bases and 5 bases respectively, with 8 bases between them. In germline, CDR1 is MNHEY, CDR2 SVGAGI. The CDR3 spans 11 residues. The CDR3 reads CASKHGETQYF. CDR3 sequence (DNA): TGTGCCAGCAAACATGGGGAGACCCAGTACTTC.

This chain joins TRBV12-3 or TRBV12-4 and TRBJ2-1, with D unresolved. The CDR3 sequence is 12 residues long. Deletions cut 6 bases from V and 7 bases from J, with 10 bases between. CDR3 sequence reads: CASSPAWNEQFF. For the CDR3, the DNA is TGTGCCAGCAGCCCTGCCTGGAATGAGCAGTTCTTC.

This clonotype appeared many times. This chain uses TRBV29-1 with TRBJ2-7, with 7 bases fitting TRBD1. The germline V gene has CDR1 SQVTM and CDR2 ANQGSEA. The CDR3 is 12 residues long. The ends lost 5 bases at V and 6 bases at J; junction bases unmatched: 7. CDR3 residues: CSVKQGSGEQYF. CDR3 in DNA: TGCAGCGTTAAACAGGGGTCGGGCGAGCAGTACTTC.

The genes are TRBV28 and TRBJ2-3; D assignment may be TRBD1 or TRBD2 (6 bases each). V dropped 5 bases and J dropped 2 bases, with 20 bases sitting between them. There are 17 residues in the CDR3. Germline V gene sequence: CDR1 MDHEN, CDR2 SYDVKM. As DNA, the CDR3 is TGTGCCAGCAGTCCCAATAGGGGGGTGGGAAACACAGATACGCAGTATTTT. Amino acid sequence: CASSPNRGVGNTDTQYF. The full variable domain, rest sourced from reference TRBV28 and TRBJ2-3, is DVKVTQSSRYLVKRTGEKVFLECVQDMDHENMFWYRQDPGLGLRLIYFSYDVKMKEKGDIPEGYSVSREKKERFSLILESASTNQTSMYLCASSPNRGVGNTDTQYFGPGTRLTVL.

This clonotype was picked up many times. The chain recombines TRBV4-3 with TRBJ2-1; unclear D gene. The germline V and J ends were trimmed by 5 bases and 9 bases, with 8 bases remaining between them. The length of the CDR3 is 11 residues. From germline, CDR1 is LGHNA and CDR2 YSLEER. CDR3 in amino acids: CASSSPSEQFF. CDR3 sequence (DNA): TGCGCCAGCAGCTCCCCCAGTGAGCAGTTCTTC.

This clonotype was picked up many times. This sequence joins TRBV10-3 and TRBJ2-3, with 9 bases matching TRBD2. The CDR3 is 16 residues long. Per the germline V gene, CDR1 is ENHRY and CDR2 is SYGVKD. The V gene end was trimmed by 2 bases and the J gene end by 5 bases; junction bases not matched to a gene: 8. The CDR3 spells CAISERREGRGDTQYF. The CDR3 nucleotides are TGTGCCATCAGTGAGAGGCGGGAGGGCCGGGGAGATACGCAGTATTTT.

This clonotype was seen only a few times. V is TRBV5-1 and J is TRBJ2-7, with D perhaps given as TRBD1 or TRBD2 (6 bases each). This CDR3 has 14 residues. V was shortened by 2 bases and J by 5 bases, with 14 bases between the two germline ends. From germline, CDR1 is SGHRS and CDR2 YFSETQ. CDR3 amino acids: CASSLGGSPHEQYV. The CDR3 DNA follows: TGCGCCAGCAGCTTAGGGGGGAGTCCACACGAGCAGTACGTC.

The sample holds a few counts of this clonotype. The V call is TRBV12-3 or TRBV12-4, the J call TRBJ1-5; D might be TRBD1 (6 bases). This CDR3 region has 14 residues. V gave up 6 bases and J gave up 10 bases, with 19 bases separating them. The CDR3, as DNA: TGTGCCAGCAGAAAGGACAGTGCAAATTCACCCCAGCATTTT. Its protein product is CASRKDSANSPQHF.

This clonotype came up many times. The genes are TRBV18 and TRBJ2-7, with TRBD2 as a possible D gene (5 bases). Trimming cost V 3 bases and J 2 bases, with 8 bases left between them. This CDR3 comprises 13 residues. Germline CDR1 and CDR2: KGHSH and LQKENI. In DNA form, the CDR3 reads TGTGCCAGCTCACCGGACGGGACCTACGAGCAGTACGTC. It codes for CASSPDGTYEQYV.

This clonotype was seen a few times. This rearrangement joins TRBV12-3 or TRBV12-4 to TRBJ2-1; D is undetermined. The CDR3 loop spans 12 amino acids. V lost 8 bases and J 9 bases, leaving 14 bases between the germline ends. The CDR3: CASGSPPGEQFF. CDR3 coding DNA: TGTGCCAGCGGATCCCCTCCTGGTGAGCAGTTCTTC.

This clonotype was detected ten times or more. V is TRBV5-1 and J is TRBJ2-1; D is ambiguous. Germline V gives CDR1 SGHRS, CDR2 YFSETQ. This CDR3 is built from 12 residues. V shed 5 bases and J shed 10 bases, with 13 bases lying between them. The CDR3 reads CASRAGIDEQFF. Here the CDR3 DNA reads TGCGCCAGCAGGGCTGGGATCGACGAGCAGTTCTTC.

The chain links TRBV11-2 to TRBJ2-2, with D unresolved. The V end lost 1 base, the J end lost 5 bases, and 8 bases lay between the germline ends. This CDR3 is 14 amino acids long. Germline V CDR1 and CDR2: SGHAT, FQNNGV. The CDR3 coding sequence is TGTGCCAGCAGCTTAGGCTGGGGAACCGGGGAGCTGTTTTTT. As protein: CASSLGWGTGELFF.

This clonotype was detected ten times or more. The chain recombines TRBV9 with TRBJ2-1; 13 bases map to TRBD2. Germline CDR1 SGDLS, CDR2 YYNGEE. J lost 3 bases, V lost 4 bases, and 4 bases had no gene match. The CDR3 has 16 amino acids. DNA for the CDR3: TGTGCCAGCAGCACAGGACTAGCGGGGGTCTACAATGAGCAGTTCTTC. Translated, it gives CASSTGLAGVYNEQFF.

This clonotype appeared a few times. V and J are TRBV27 and TRBJ2-5; 9 bases line up with TRBD1. J gave up 2 bases and V 6 bases, and 7 bases lay outside the gene matches. The CDR3 spans 15 residues. In germline, CDR1 is MNHEY, CDR2 SMNVEV (reference sequence). CDR3 sequence reads: CASRSGQGRQETQYF. CDR3 DNA sequence: TGTGCCAGCAGATCGGGACAGGGTAGACAAGAGACCCAGTACTTC.

V usage is TRBV19 and J usage is TRBJ1-5, with 8 bases identical to TRBD1. Per germline, CDR1 LNHDA and CDR2 SQIVND (reference sequence). CDR3 length: 15 residues. After removal of 8 bases from V and 0 bases from J, the junction contained 6 bases not matched to a gene. Written as DNA, the CDR3 is TGTGCCAGTTCGGACAGGGCTTATAGCAATCAGCCCCAGCATTTT. Amino acids: CASSDRAYSNQPQHF.